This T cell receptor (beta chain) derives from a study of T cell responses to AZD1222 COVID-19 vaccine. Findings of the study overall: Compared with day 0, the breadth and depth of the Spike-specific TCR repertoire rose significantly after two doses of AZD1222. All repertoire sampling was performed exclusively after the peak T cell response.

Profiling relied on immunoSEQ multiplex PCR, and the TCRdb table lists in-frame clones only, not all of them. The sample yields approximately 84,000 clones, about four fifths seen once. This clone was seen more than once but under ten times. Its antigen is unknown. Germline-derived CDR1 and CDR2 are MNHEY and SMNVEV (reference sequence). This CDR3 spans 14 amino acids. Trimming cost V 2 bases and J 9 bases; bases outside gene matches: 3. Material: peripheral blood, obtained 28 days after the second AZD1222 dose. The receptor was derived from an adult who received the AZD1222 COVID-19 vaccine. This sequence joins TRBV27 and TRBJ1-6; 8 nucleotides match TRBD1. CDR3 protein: CASSLDRGASPLHF. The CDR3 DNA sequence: TGTGCCAGCAGTTTAGACAGGGGTGCTTCACCCCTCCACTTT.